This T cell receptor beta chain was found in a study of blood T cells in healthy people across ages. The study isolated at least 7 million PBMCs from each sample. Total RNA, at least 6 micrograms per sample, was extracted from PBMCs. CDR1 and CDR2 (germline): LGHNA, YSLEER. V gave up 0 bases and J gave up 11 bases, with 16 bases separating them. CDR3 size: 14 residues. Overall study results and limits: No conclusive comparison of naive versus antigen-experienced cells was possible with unsorted PBMCs. Expanded clonotype shifts may have been confounded, as the donors had an unknown CMV status.

Then a second PCR, running about 6 to 12 cycles, was carried out with a sample-barcoded 5' primer and a J-beta primer mix. In TCRdb, the 5' RACE reads were re-called with MiXCR into one record per CDR3 protein. The repertoire holds about 730,000 distinct CDR3 sequences, 43% seen once, with about 20% in the top ten. Concerning this clonotype itself: The target antigen is unknown. This could be a read error, since a much larger clone is one nucleotide away.

This chain uses TRBV4-3 with TRBJ2-5; D is unresolved. The source of this sequence is a woman aged 60-70 years in good health. The specimen was blood. CDR3: CASSQEGYNNEQYF. As DNA, the CDR3 is TGCGCCAGCAGCCAAGAGGGCTACAACAATGAGCAGTACTTC.